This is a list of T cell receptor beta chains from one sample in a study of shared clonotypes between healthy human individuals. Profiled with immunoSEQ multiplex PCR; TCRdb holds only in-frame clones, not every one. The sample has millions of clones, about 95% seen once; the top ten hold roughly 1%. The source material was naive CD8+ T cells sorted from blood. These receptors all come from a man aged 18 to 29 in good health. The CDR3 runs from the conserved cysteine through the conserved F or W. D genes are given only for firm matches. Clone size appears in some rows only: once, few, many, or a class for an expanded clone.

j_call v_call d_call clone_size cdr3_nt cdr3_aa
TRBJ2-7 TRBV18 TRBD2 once TGTGCCAGCTCACCGGGACTAGCGGGGGCCCCCTACGAGCAGTACTTC CASSPGLAGAPYEQYF
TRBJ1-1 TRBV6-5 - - TGTGCCAGCAGTTACGGGCCGGGAACTGAAGCTTTCTTT CASSYGPGTEAFF
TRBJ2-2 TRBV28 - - TGTGCCAGCAGTTTCAATGACTTATACACCGGGGAGCTGTTTTTT CASSFNDLYTGELFF
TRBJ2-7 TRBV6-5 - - TGTGCCAGCAGTTACTCATGGACTCAGGATTACGAGCAGTACTTC CASSYSWTQDYEQYF
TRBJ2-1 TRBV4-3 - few TGCGCCAGCAGCCAAGAGGTCAGGGGAGGAGGTGAGCAGTTCTTC CASSQEVRGGGEQFF
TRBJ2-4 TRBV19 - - TGTGCCAGTAAAGACAGCCCAGCCAAAAACATTCAGTACTTC CASKDSPAKNIQYF
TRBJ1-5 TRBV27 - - TGTGCCAGCAGTCAGGACAGTTCTGGCCAGCCCCAGCATTTT CASSQDSSGQPQHF
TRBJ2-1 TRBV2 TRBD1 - TGTGCCAGCAGAGGACAGGGCCCCTACAATGAGCAGTTCTTC CASRGQGPYNEQFF
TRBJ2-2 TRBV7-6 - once TGTGCCAGCAGCTCCTTCTCTGGCGTCGGGGAGCTGTTTTTT CASSSFSGVGELFF
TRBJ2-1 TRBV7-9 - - TGTGCCAGCAGCTTAGAATTCCCGGGCCAGTTCTTC CASSLEFPGQFF
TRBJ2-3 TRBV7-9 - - TGTGCCAGCAGCTTCCCGGGACACAGCACAGATACGCAGTATTTT CASSFPGHSTDTQYF
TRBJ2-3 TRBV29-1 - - TGCAGCGTTGTTTTATTGGGGACAGATACGCAGTATTTT CSVVLLGTDTQYF
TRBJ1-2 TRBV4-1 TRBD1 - TGCGCCAGCAGCCTTGACAGGGAAACCTATGGCTACACCTTC CASSLDRETYGYTF
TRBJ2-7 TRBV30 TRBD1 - TGTGCCTGGAGTGTAGGGACAGGGTCCCCCCGAGCCCACGAGCAGTACTTC CAWSVGTGSPRAHEQYF
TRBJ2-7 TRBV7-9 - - TGTGCCAGCAGCTTAATTGTCCACGAGCAGTACTTC CASSLIVHEQYF
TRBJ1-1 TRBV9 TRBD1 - TGTGCCAGCAGCCCTCGGACAGGGGGCTACACTGAAGCTTTCTTT CASSPRTGGYTEAFF
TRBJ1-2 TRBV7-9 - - TGTGCCAGCAGCCAGATGAACTTCTATGGCTACACCTTC CASSQMNFYGYTF
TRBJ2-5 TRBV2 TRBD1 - TGTGCCAGCACCTATGGGACAGGGGGAGAGACCCAGTACTTC CASTYGTGGETQYF
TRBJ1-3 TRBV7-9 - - TGTGCCAGCAGCTTGAGTGAGTCTGGAAACACCATATATTTT CASSLSESGNTIYF
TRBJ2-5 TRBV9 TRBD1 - TGTGCCAGCAGCGTAGCAGGGGGTCAAGAGACCCAGTACTTC CASSVAGGQETQYF
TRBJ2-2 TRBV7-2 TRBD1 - TGTGCCAGCAGCCCCGGGACAGGGTTGTCCGGGGAGCTGTTTTTT CASSPGTGLSGELFF
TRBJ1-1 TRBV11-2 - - TGTGCCAGCAGCTTAAATGAGAACACTGAAGCTTTCTTT CASSLNENTEAFF
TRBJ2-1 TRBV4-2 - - TGTGCCAGCAGCCGGCTAGAGGGAGCCCTTGAGCAGTTCTTC CASSRLEGALEQFF
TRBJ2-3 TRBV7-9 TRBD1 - TGTGCCAGCAGCCGACAGGGGGTCACAGATACGCAGTATTTT CASSRQGVTDTQYF
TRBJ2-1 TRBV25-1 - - TGTGCCAGCAGTGAACGGACCCCACGTAGTGAGCAGTTCTTC CASSERTPRSEQFF
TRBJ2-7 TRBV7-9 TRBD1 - TGTGCCAGCAGCTTAGTTGGGACAGGGCCCTACGAGCAGTACTTC CASSLVGTGPYEQYF
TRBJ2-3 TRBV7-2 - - TGTGCCAGCAGCTCCCCTCCCCCAGGGGGGATCACAGATACGCAGTATTTT CASSSPPPGGITDTQYF
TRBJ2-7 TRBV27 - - TGTGCCAGCAGTTTATCGCCCCATGTCGCAGGGGAGGCTTTCTACGAGCAGTACTTC CASSLSPHVAGEAFYEQYF
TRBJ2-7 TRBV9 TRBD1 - TGTGCCAGCAGCGTAGGAAGGGGACAGGGGTACGAGCAGTACTTC CASSVGRGQGYEQYF
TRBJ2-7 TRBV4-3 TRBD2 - TGCGCCAGCAGCCAAGGACTAGCTGGGAGCTACGAGCAGTACTTC CASSQGLAGSYEQYF
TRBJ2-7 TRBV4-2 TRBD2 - TGTGCCAGCAGCCATCAGACTAGCGGGACTTACGAGCAGTACTTC CASSHQTSGTYEQYF
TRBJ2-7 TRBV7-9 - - TGTGCCAGCAGCTTAGCGTCAGACGAGCAGTACTTC CASSLASDEQYF
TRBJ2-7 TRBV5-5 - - TGTGCCAGCAGCTTGTACTCCTACGAGCAGTACTTC CASSLYSYEQYF
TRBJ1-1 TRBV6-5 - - TGTGCCAGCAGTTACTCGGTGAGCGGCACTGAAGCTTTCTTT CASSYSVSGTEAFF
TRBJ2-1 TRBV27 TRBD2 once TGTGCCAGCAGTTTATACGGCGGGGGGAACTACAATGAGCAGTTCTTC CASSLYGGGNYNEQFF
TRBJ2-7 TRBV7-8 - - TGTGCCAGCAGCTTATGGGGAGACGAGCAGTACTTC CASSLWGDEQYF
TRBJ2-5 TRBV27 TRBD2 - TGTGCCAGCAGTTTGGGGGCTAGCGGGAAACAAGAGACCCAGTACTTC CASSLGASGKQETQYF
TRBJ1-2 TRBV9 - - TGTGCCAGCAGGGGGGACACCCACTATGGCTACACCTTC CASRGDTHYGYTF
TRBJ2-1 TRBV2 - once TGTGCCAACAGACCGGGACCCGAAGGCAATGAGCAGTTCTTC CANRPGPEGNEQFF
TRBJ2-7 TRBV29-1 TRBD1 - TGCAGCGTTGCCGGACAGGCCTACGAGCAGTACTTC CSVAGQAYEQYF